Included here is one TCR beta chain sequence, with context. The target antigen is unknown. Germline V gene sequence: CDR1 SGHRS, CDR2 YFSETQ. V dropped 0 bases and J dropped 12; count of bases not matched to a gene: 6. The CDR3 spans 13 residues. Repertoires were generated with immunoSEQ multiplex PCR, while TCRdb's copy carries only in-frame clones and drops some. The data hold about 350,000 clones, with 88% observed a single time. The treatment denotes: some 19 received Ad26.COV2.S at low or high dose, single or two shots; roughly 5 received placebo; per-sample allocation not given. Specimens were obtained on day 63 following the first vaccine or placebo injection. This specimen comes from a study of Ad26.COV2.S vaccination and SARS-CoV-2 variants. Study-level information: Trial arm assignment for the donor was COV1001 Ad26.COV2.S. Donor got 5x10^10 or 1x10^11 viral particles of Ad26.COV2.S. Points from the study as a whole: Ad26.COV2.S recipients had broader spike-specific TCRs (P = 0.0014). Participants given vaccine showed non-spike TCR breadth similar to that of placebo recipients.

The material was peripheral blood, obtained in a trial of Ad26.COV2.S vaccine versus placebo. The J gene is TRBJ1-3, the V gene TRBV5-1; 7 nucleotides line up with TRBD1. This clonotype was sampled from a person aged 18-60 years who received the Ad26.COV2.S COVID-19 vaccine or a placebo. CDR3 protein: CASSLETGMHIYF. In nucleotides, the CDR3 is TGCGCCAGCAGCTTGGAGACAGGGATGCACATATATTTT.